The 9 T cell receptor beta chains given below trace back to one sample, sequenced in a study of Graves' ophthalmopathy and Graves' hyperthyroidism. RNA transcripts were the source from which TCR beta CDR3 regions were amplified. The library came from an HTBI-primed first-round RT-PCR and a second-round multiplex PCR. TCRdb redid the calling of the multiplex PCR reads with MiXCR, one entry per CDR3 protein. The sample holds 350,000 to 400,000 distinct CDR3 sequences, roughly 18% seen once. Source material: peripheral blood. The receptor source for this set is a woman younger than 30 with Graves' ophthalmopathy.

This clonotype has ten or more counts. J is TRBJ1-6 and V is TRBV6-1; TRBD1 aligns across 10 bases. The CDR3 runs to 16 residues. Trimming at V came to 4 bases and at J to 9 bases, leaving 9 bases not matched to a gene. The germline CDR1 and CDR2 sequences are MNHNS and SASEGT. CDR3 DNA: TGTGCCAGCAGTGTGGGAGGGGGACAGGGGTCTTCACCCCTCCACTTT. Translated, it gives CASSVGGGQGSSPLHF.

Many counts were recorded for this clonotype. The chain recombines TRBV4-1 with TRBJ1-1; unclear D gene. V dropped 6 bases and J dropped 2 bases, with 13 bases sitting between them. The CDR3 has 14 residues. Germline V CDR1 and CDR2: MGHRA, YSYEKL. In DNA form, the CDR3 reads TGCGCCAGCAGGGGTTTACTCAGAAACACTGAAGCTTTCTTT. Its protein is CASRGLLRNTEAFF.

This clonotype showed up many times. This chain connects TRBV25-1 to TRBJ1-2; D call uncertain. The CDR3 contains 11 residues. V lost 6 bases, J lost 4 bases, and 6 bases lay in between. Germline-derived CDR1 and CDR2 are MGHDK and SYGVNS. The CDR3: CASREFYGYTF. The CDR3 DNA follows: TGTGCCAGCAGGGAGTTCTATGGCTACACCTTC.

This clonotype was observed at least ten times. CDR3 sequence: CASSYLGGFTYEQYF. CDR3 DNA: TGTGCCAGCAGTTATTTAGGGGGCTTCACCTACGAGCAGTACTTC. The chain uses TRBV6-2 or TRBV6-3 and TRBJ2-7; 7 bases are shared with TRBD1. Looked up from germline, CDR1 is MNHEY and CDR2 is SVGEGT. V gave up 3 bases and J gave up 2 bases; unmatched junction bases: 7. The CDR3 is made up of 15 amino acids.

This clonotype has at least ten counts. V is TRBV5-1 and J is TRBJ1-1, with D perhaps matching TRBD1 (5 bases). The CDR3 length is 15 residues. V was pared by 4 bases and J by 3 bases, with 16 bases between. Germline lookup yields CDR1 SGHRS and CDR2 YFSETQ. In DNA, the CDR3 is TGCGCCAGCAGCGTCGTAGGGGTGTCGGACACTGAAGCTTTCTTT. Amino acids: CASSVVGVSDTEAFF. Filled out from reference TRBV5-1 and TRBJ1-1, the complete variable domain reads KAGVTQTPRYLIKTRGQQVTLSCSPISGHRSVSWYQQTPGQGLQFLFEYFSETQRNKGNFPGRFSGRQFSNSRSEMNVSTLELGDSALYLCASSVVGVSDTEAFFGQGTRLTVV.

This clonotype has ten or more counts. The chain is built from TRBV6-1 and TRBJ1-2; D may be TRBD1 (5 bases). The CDR3 is 14 residues long. Germline V gene lookup returns CDR1 MNHNS and CDR2 SASEGT. V lost 8 bases to trimming and J lost 5 bases, with 18 bases between them. The CDR3 region is CASGGAPPGYGYTF. The CDR3, as DNA: TGTGCCAGCGGTGGGGCACCCCCGGGGTATGGCTACACCTTC.

This clonotype was counted many times. Compared with germline, one end of the junction differs, possibly owing to a read error. The chain has TRBV5-1 and TRBJ1-1, with D maybe TRBD1 (6 bases). Germline CDR1 reads SGHRS; CDR2 reads YFSETQ. CDR3 length equals 12 residues. Here the CDR3 reads CASSLEGVKLLF. DNA of the CDR3: TGCGCCAGCAGCTTAGAGGGGGTGAAGCTTCTCTTT.

This clonotype was detected ten times or more. J is TRBJ2-3 and V is TRBV11-2; TRBD1 might be the D (6 bases). Trimming took 1 base from V and 0 from J, leaving 17 bases between them. In germline, CDR1 is SGHAT, CDR2 FQNNGV. CDR3 length: 18 residues. The CDR3 sequence: CASSLGGIGQLSTDTQYF. CDR3 coding DNA: TGTGCCAGCAGCTTAGGGGGGATCGGACAGTTAAGCACAGATACGCAGTATTTT.

This clonotype came up many times. The chain has TRBV7-3 and TRBJ1-1; D unresolved. Deletions cut 2 bases from V and 5 bases from J, with 9 bases between. Germline V lookup: CDR1 SGHTA, CDR2 FQGTGA. The CDR3 is 13 amino acids. In DNA, the CDR3 is TGTGCCAGCAGCTTAGAGCCCAGGACTGAAGCTTTCTTT. This gives the protein CASSLEPRTEAFF.